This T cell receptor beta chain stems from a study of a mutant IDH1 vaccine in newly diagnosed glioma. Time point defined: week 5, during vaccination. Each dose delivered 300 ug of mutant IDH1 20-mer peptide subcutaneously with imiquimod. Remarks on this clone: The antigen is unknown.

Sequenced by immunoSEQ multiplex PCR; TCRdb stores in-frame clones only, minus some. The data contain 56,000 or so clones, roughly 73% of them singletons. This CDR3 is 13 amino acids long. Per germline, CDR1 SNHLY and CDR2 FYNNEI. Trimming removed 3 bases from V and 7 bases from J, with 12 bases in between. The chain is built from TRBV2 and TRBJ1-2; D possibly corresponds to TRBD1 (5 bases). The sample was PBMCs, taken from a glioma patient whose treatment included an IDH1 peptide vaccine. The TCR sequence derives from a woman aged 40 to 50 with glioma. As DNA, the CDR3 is TGTGCCAGCAGTGACAGGCAGGGCTCTGGCTACACCTTC. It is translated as CASSDRQGSGYTF. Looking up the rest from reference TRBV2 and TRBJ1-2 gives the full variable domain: EPEVTQTPSHQVTQMGQEVILRCVPISNHLYFYWYRQILGQKVEFLVSFYNNEISEKSEIFDDQFSVERPDGSNFTLKIRSTKLEDSAMYFCASSDRQGSGYTFGSGTRLTVV.